The rows below give T cell receptor beta chains drawn from one sample of a study of blood T cell repertoires in COVID-19. Repertoires were generated with immunoSEQ multiplex PCR, while TCRdb's copy carries only in-frame clones and drops some. The sample holds 200,000 to 300,000 clones, about 87% seen once. Sample: peripheral blood. These receptors originate from a human donor in a cohort sampled during active COVID-19. Both conserved end residues are part of each CDR3. Fields, in order: V gene, clone size, D gene, J gene, CDR3 protein, CDR3 DNA. D genes are given only for firm matches. Not every row has a clone size; where given, it reads once, few, many or a size class.

V: TRBV10-3; size: NA; D: NA; J: TRBJ1-6; CDR3: CATSTITGNNSPLHF; DNA: TGTGCCACCTCAACAATAACAGGAAATAATTCACCCCTCCACTTT
V: TRBV19; size: NA; D: NA; J: TRBJ1-5; CDR3: CASSIRGEGNQPQHF; DNA: TGTGCCAGTAGTATACGAGGCGAGGGAAATCAGCCCCAGCATTTT
V: TRBV5-4; size: NA; D: TRBD1; J: TRBJ2-5; CDR3: CASSPGQVRETQYF; DNA: TGTGCCAGCAGCCCCGGACAGGTGAGGGAGACCCAGTACTTC
V: TRBV10-1; size: NA; D: TRBD2; J: TRBJ2-7; CDR3: CASSELRLAGGNEQYF; DNA: TGCGCCAGCAGTGAGCTCAGACTAGCGGGAGGGAACGAGCAGTACTTC
V: TRBV29-1; size: few; D: TRBD1; J: TRBJ2-7; CDR3: CSVGQGAYEQYF; DNA: TGCAGCGTTGGACAGGGGGCCTACGAGCAGTACTTC
V: TRBV15; size: NA; D: TRBD1; J: TRBJ1-5; CDR3: CATSSFTGGNGGNQPQHF; DNA: TGTGCCACCAGCAGTTTTACAGGGGGCAATGGTGGCAATCAGCCCCAGCATTTT
V: TRBV2; size: NA; D: NA; J: TRBJ2-4; CDR3: CASSVQGNIQYF; DNA: TGTGCCAGCAGTGTTCAGGGGAACATTCAGTACTTC
V: TRBV24-1; size: NA; D: TRBD1; J: TRBJ1-2; CDR3: CATSKQGARGYTF; DNA: TGTGCCACCAGCAAGCAGGGGGCGCGGGGCTACACCTTC
V: TRBV5-6; size: NA; D: NA; J: TRBJ2-1; CDR3: CASSKRPGVNEQFF; DNA: TGTGCCAGCAGCAAACGGCCGGGGGTGAATGAGCAGTTCTTC
V: TRBV2; size: NA; D: TRBD2; J: TRBJ2-3; CDR3: CASRGLVAGAPRADTQYF; DNA: TGTGCCAGCAGAGGTTTAGTAGCGGGGGCCCCTAGGGCAGATACGCAGTATTTT
V: TRBV11-2; size: NA; D: NA; J: TRBJ2-1; CDR3: CASSLGVKAGPGEQFF; DNA: TGTGCCAGCAGCTTAGGGGTAAAGGCAGGCCCAGGTGAGCAGTTCTTC
V: TRBV7-9; size: NA; D: TRBD1; J: TRBJ1-4; CDR3: CASSLALGTELFF; DNA: TGTGCCAGCAGCTTAGCGCTTGGGACAGAACTGTTTTTT
V: TRBV3-1/TRBV3-2; size: NA; D: TRBD2; J: TRBJ2-1; CDR3: CASSQTSGGGNEQFF; DNA: TGTGCCAGCAGCCAAACTAGCGGGGGGGGCAATGAGCAGTTCTTC
V: TRBV4-3; size: once; D: TRBD2; J: TRBJ2-1; CDR3: CASSQDRSGGIDEQFF; DNA: TGCGCCAGCAGCCAAGATCGGAGCGGGGGTATCGATGAGCAGTTCTTC
V: TRBV5-4; size: NA; D: TRBD1; J: TRBJ1-2; CDR3: CASSLEGTGARGYTF; DNA: TGTGCCAGCAGCCTCGAAGGGACAGGGGCTCGAGGCTACACCTTC
V: TRBV27; size: NA; D: NA; J: TRBJ1-4; CDR3: CASRLGGTGEKLFF; DNA: TGTGCCAGCCGCTTGGGGGGGACCGGTGAAAAACTGTTTTTT
V: TRBV7-8; size: NA; D: TRBD2; J: TRBJ2-3; CDR3: CASSFSSSGVRNTQYF; DNA: TGTGCCAGCAGCTTCTCCTCTAGCGGAGTAAGAAATACGCAGTATTTT
V: TRBV11-1; size: many; D: NA; J: TRBJ2-7; CDR3: CASSLIAYEQYF; DNA: TGTGCCAGCAGCTTAATCGCCTACGAGCAGTACTTC
V: TRBV6-2/TRBV6-3; size: NA; D: NA; J: TRBJ1-3; CDR3: CASSSPYEGDGNTIYF; DNA: TGTGCCAGCAGTTCACCTTATGAGGGCGACGGAAACACCATATATTTT
V: TRBV11-2; size: NA; D: TRBD2; J: TRBJ2-1; CDR3: CASSFDGLAVYNEQFF; DNA: TGTGCCAGCAGCTTTGATGGACTAGCGGTCTACAATGAGCAGTTCTTC
V: TRBV5-1; size: NA; D: TRBD1; J: TRBJ2-5; CDR3: CASSFTGAGETQYF; DNA: TGCGCCAGCAGCTTTACAGGGGCGGGAGAGACCCAGTACTTC
V: TRBV11-2; size: once; D: NA; J: TRBJ2-7; CDR3: CASTPGPSSYEQYF; DNA: TGTGCCAGCACCCCTGGGCCATCCTCCTACGAGCAGTACTTC
V: TRBV19; size: NA; D: NA; J: TRBJ1-1; CDR3: CASSSRGPGLLNTEAFF; DNA: TGTGCCAGTAGTAGCCGGGGTCCGGGTCTTCTGAACACTGAAGCTTTCTTT
V: TRBV28; size: NA; D: NA; J: TRBJ2-7; CDR3: CASRTPALNSYEQYF; DNA: TGTGCCAGCAGAACCCCAGCGTTAAACTCCTACGAGCAGTACTTC
V: TRBV12-3/TRBV12-4; size: once; D: NA; J: TRBJ2-7; CDR3: CASSSTESYEQYF; DNA: TGTGCCAGCAGTTCTACAGAATCCTACGAGCAGTACTTC
V: TRBV6-5; size: NA; D: TRBD1; J: TRBJ2-7; CDR3: CASIPTAGGIYEQYF; DNA: TGTGCCAGCATCCCGACGGCAGGGGGAATCTACGAGCAGTACTTC
V: TRBV28; size: NA; D: NA; J: TRBJ2-7; CDR3: CASSLTSVRHGEQYF; DNA: TGTGCCAGCAGCTTGACTAGTGTTCGGCATGGGGAGCAGTACTTC
V: TRBV27; size: NA; D: TRBD1; J: TRBJ2-1; CDR3: CASSLVGTGPNEQFF; DNA: TGTGCCAGCAGCCTCGTAGGGACAGGTCCCAATGAGCAGTTCTTC
V: TRBV12-3/TRBV12-4; size: NA; D: NA; J: TRBJ2-7; CDR3: CASREALYEQYF; DNA: TGTGCCAGCAGGGAAGCGTTGTACGAGCAGTACTTC
V: TRBV28; size: NA; D: NA; J: TRBJ2-7; CDR3: CASRPTGRAYEQYF; DNA: TGTGCCAGCAGACCTACAGGAAGAGCCTACGAGCAGTACTTC
V: TRBV6-5; size: NA; D: NA; J: TRBJ2-7; CDR3: CASSYGQNIYEQYF; DNA: TGTGCCAGCAGTTACGGGCAGAACATCTACGAGCAGTACTTC
V: TRBV6-5; size: NA; D: TRBD1; J: TRBJ2-1; CDR3: CASSYRGYEQFF; DNA: TGTGCCAGCAGCTACAGGGGTTATGAGCAGTTCTTC
V: TRBV10-2; size: NA; D: TRBD2; J: TRBJ2-1; CDR3: CASSELVAGDDEQFF; DNA: TGCGCCAGCAGTGAGTTGGTAGCGGGAGACGATGAGCAGTTCTTC
V: TRBV2; size: once; D: NA; J: TRBJ2-7; CDR3: CASSDSVRTLGYF; DNA: TGTGCCAGCAGTGATTCTGTCAGGACTCTGGGGTACTTC
V: TRBV11-2; size: NA; D: NA; J: TRBJ2-2; CDR3: CASSSGQGLISGELFF; DNA: TGTGCCAGCAGCTCTGGCCAGGGCCTAATTAGCGGGGAGCTGTTTTTT
V: TRBV18; size: NA; D: NA; J: TRBJ2-7; CDR3: CASSPPRSLSYEQYF; DNA: TGTGCCAGCTCACCACCGCGGAGCCTTTCCTACGAGCAGTACTTC